The next 18 T cell receptor beta chains were all read from a single sample in a study of beta chain features in type 1 diabetes. Whole-study results and caveats: TCRB CDR3s from Type 1 diabetes patients were moderately but significantly shorter in all four CD4+ subsets.

Antigens of these TCRs are unknown. As every portion of the isolated RNA was reverse transcribed, the sequencing read expressed TCRB transcripts. Clones were read by immunoSEQ multiplex PCR, and TCRdb kept only the in-frame ones, dropping some. The sample has under 300,000 clones, around 13% seen once. What was sequenced was naive CD4+ T cells from blood. The receptors were sampled from a young man with type 1 diabetes.

V and J are TRBV27 and TRBJ2-3; D is undetermined. CDR3 length: 15 amino acids. The V end lost 3 bases, the J end lost 2 bases, and 12 bases lay between the germline ends. Per the germline V gene, CDR1 is MNHEY and CDR2 is SMNVEV (reference sequence). The CDR3 spells CASSLVAAHTDTQYF. CDR3 coding DNA: TGTGCCAGCAGTTTGGTGGCAGCGCACACAGATACGCAGTATTTT.

This clone turned up a few times. The V gene is TRBV29-1, the J gene TRBJ2-2; D unresolved. The germline V and J ends were trimmed by 7 bases and 1 base, with 13 bases remaining between them. The CDR3 sequence is 14 residues long. The V gene's germline CDR1 is SQVTM and CDR2 ANQGSEA. The CDR3 region is CSAEQPENTGELFF. The CDR3 region has the DNA TGCAGCGCAGAACAGCCTGAGAACACCGGGGAGCTGTTTTTT.

The V and J genes are TRBV7-9 and TRBJ2-5, with TRBD1 matching over 10 bases. The CDR3 consists of 16 residues. The germline gives CDR1 SEHNR, CDR2 FQNEAQ (reference sequence). V shed 2 bases, J shed 0 bases, and the junction held 3 bases outside the gene matches. CDR3 in DNA: TGTGCCAGCAGCTTAAGGACAGGGGGGTACCAAGAGACCCAGTACTTC. As protein: CASSLRTGGYQETQYF. Looking up the rest from reference TRBV7-9 and TRBJ2-5 gives the full variable domain: DTGVSQNPRHKITKRGQNVTFRCDPISEHNRLYWYRQTLGQGPEFLTYFQNEAQLEKSRLLSDRFSAERPKGSFSTLEIQRTEQGDSAMYLCASSLRTGGYQETQYFGPGTRLLVL.

The CDR3 sequence is CASSLNYEQYF. CDR3 nucleotide sequence: TGTGCCAGCTCACTCAACTACGAGCAGTACTTC. V is TRBV18 and J is TRBJ2-7, with no clear D. The germline V gene encodes CDR1 KGHSH and CDR2 LQKENI. The CDR3 has 11 residues. Trimming removed 4 bases from V and 3 bases from J, with 4 bases in between.

The gene calls are TRBV30 and TRBJ2-7; unclear D gene. Looked up from germline, CDR1 is GTSNPN and CDR2 is SVGIG (reference sequence). The ends were cut back, 0 bases at V and 7 bases at J, with 13 bases in the middle. The CDR3 totals 13 residues. CDR3 sequence: CAWSVIFSVEQYF. The DNA of the CDR3 is TGTGCCTGGAGTGTAATTTTCTCGGTTGAGCAGTACTTC.

The chain combines TRBV7-2 with TRBJ2-3; D possibly corresponds to TRBD2 (6 bases). The V and J ends lost 5 bases and 2 bases respectively, with 8 bases between them. CDR1 is SGHTA and CDR2 is FQGNSA in the germline V gene. The CDR3 has 13 residues. The CDR3, as DNA: TGTGCCAGCAGCGGAGGGGTCACAGATACGCAGTATTTT. It translates to CASSGGVTDTQYF.

This clone was seen more than once but under ten times. The chain uses TRBV5-6 and TRBJ1-1, with no clear D. Germline V gene lookup returns CDR1 SGHDT and CDR2 YYEEEE. V was cut by 0 bases and J by 5 bases, with 14 bases left in between. The CDR3 runs to 15 residues. The CDR3 nucleotides are TGTGCCAGCAGCTTGGCCTGGAGGGAGAGGACTGAAGCTTTCTTT. This codes for CASSLAWRERTEAFF.

The V call is TRBV29-1, the J call TRBJ1-1; 7 bases agree with TRBD1. Germline loops: CDR1 SQVTM, CDR2 ANQGSEA. V shed 4 bases and J 1 base; nucleotides not matched to a gene: 3. The CDR3 is 13 amino acids. The CDR3 bases are TGCAGCGTTGGACAGGGACAGAACACTGAAGCTTTCTTT. This codes for CSVGQGQNTEAFF.

This clone appeared a few times. This chain links TRBV5-1 with TRBJ2-1, with 13 bases that match TRBD2. There are 15 residues in the CDR3. J lost 10 bases, V lost 4 bases, and 8 bases had no gene match. Germline V gene lookup returns CDR1 SGHRS and CDR2 YFSETQ. The CDR3 loop reads CASSITSGREGEQFF. In nucleotides, the CDR3 is TGCGCCAGCAGCATTACTAGCGGGAGGGAGGGAGAGCAGTTCTTC.

This clone was seen ten or more times. This chain connects TRBV29-1 to TRBJ2-5; D call uncertain. Germline-derived CDR1 and CDR2 are SQVTM and ANQGSEA. The CDR3 consists of 12 residues. V lost 2 bases to trimming and J lost 9 bases, with 13 bases between them. The CDR3 loop reads CSVETPSRAQYF. The DNA for the CDR3 is TGCAGCGTTGAAACTCCCTCTCGGGCCCAGTACTTC.

This clone was found a few times. The V gene is TRBV5-1, the J gene TRBJ2-1; 8 bases agree with TRBD1. The CDR3 extends over 17 amino acids. Germline CDR1 reads SGHRS; CDR2 reads YFSETQ. J gave up 0 bases and V 4 bases, and 9 bases lay outside the gene matches. CDR3 region: CASSGGTGPTSYNEQFF. Here the CDR3 DNA reads TGCGCCAGCAGCGGAGGGACAGGACCCACCTCCTACAATGAGCAGTTCTTC.

In its sample, this clone was seen a few times. DNA for the CDR3: TGTGCCAGCAGTGAAGGGGGGACAGGGGTTCAGCCCCAGCATTTT. Encoded protein: CASSEGGTGVQPQHF. This rearrangement joins TRBV6-1 to TRBJ1-5; TRBD1 matches 10 bases. CDR3 length: 15 amino acids. Germline CDR1 reads MNHNS; CDR2 reads SASEGT. The J segment lost 6 bases and the V segment lost 1 base, leaving 3 bases of the junction unmatched.

This clone occurred a few times. The J gene is TRBJ2-2, the V gene TRBV19; no definite D call. The germline V and J ends were trimmed by 6 bases and 1 base, with 9 bases remaining between them. Germline V gene lookup returns CDR1 LNHDA and CDR2 SQIVND (reference sequence). The CDR3 is 14 amino acids. The CDR3 sequence is CASSGTGNTGELFF. The CDR3 region has the DNA TGTGCCAGTAGCGGCACGGGGAACACCGGGGAGCTGTTTTTT. The complete variable domain, with remaining parts taken from reference TRBV19 and TRBJ2-2, reads DGGITQSPKYLFRKEGQNVTLSCEQNLNHDAMYWYRQDPGQGLRLIYYSQIVNDFQKGDIAEGYSVSREKKESFPLTVTSAQKNPTAFYLCASSGTGNTGELFFGEGSRLTVL.

In this sample, this clone turned up a few times. The chain uses TRBV6-6 and TRBJ2-1; D gene uncertain. Per germline, CDR1 MNHNY and CDR2 SVGAGI (reference sequence). CDR3 length: 15 residues. V dropped 6 bases and J dropped 0 bases, with 12 bases sitting between them. Written as DNA, the CDR3 is TGTGCCAGCAGAAATAGCCCAAACTCCTACAATGAGCAGTTCTTC. This encodes CASRNSPNSYNEQFF.

The chain recombines TRBV2 with TRBJ1-2; 7 bases agree with TRBD1. This CDR3 region has 13 residues. With 8 bases clipped from V and 4 bases from J, the junction kept 7 bases outside the gene matches. Per the germline V gene, CDR1 is SNHLY and CDR2 is FYNNEI. Written as DNA, the CDR3 is TGTGCCAGCCAACCAGGGGGTGCCTATGGCTACACCTTC. Translated, it gives CASQPGGAYGYTF.

The V and J genes are TRBV6-5 and TRBJ2-5; TRBD2 agrees at 7 bases. V shed 3 bases, J shed 2 bases, and the junction held 6 bases outside the gene matches. CDR1 is MNHEY, CDR2 SVGAGI, per germline. The CDR3 extends over 15 amino acids. CDR3 loop: CASSYLAGGQETQYF. In nucleotides, the CDR3 is TGTGCCAGCAGTTATTTAGCGGGCGGACAAGAGACCCAGTACTTC.

CDR3 residues: CASSLQSDPYTEAFF. CDR3 DNA: TGCGCCAGCAGCTTGCAGTCCGATCCCTACACTGAAGCTTTCTTT. The gene calls are TRBV5-1 and TRBJ1-1; no clear D. V was cut by 1 base and J by 3 bases, with 13 bases left in between. CDR1 and CDR2 (germline): SGHRS, YFSETQ. This CDR3 spans 15 amino acids.

J is TRBJ1-6 and V is TRBV4-1; possibly TRBD1 for D (5 bases). Per germline, CDR1 MGHRA and CDR2 YSYEKL. The V end was cut by 1 base, the J end by 7 bases, with 14 bases between. CDR3 size: 16 residues. CDR3 in amino acids: CASSQALARANSPLHF. The DNA for the CDR3 is TGCGCCAGCAGCCAAGCTCTTGCCAGGGCGAATTCACCCCTCCACTTT.